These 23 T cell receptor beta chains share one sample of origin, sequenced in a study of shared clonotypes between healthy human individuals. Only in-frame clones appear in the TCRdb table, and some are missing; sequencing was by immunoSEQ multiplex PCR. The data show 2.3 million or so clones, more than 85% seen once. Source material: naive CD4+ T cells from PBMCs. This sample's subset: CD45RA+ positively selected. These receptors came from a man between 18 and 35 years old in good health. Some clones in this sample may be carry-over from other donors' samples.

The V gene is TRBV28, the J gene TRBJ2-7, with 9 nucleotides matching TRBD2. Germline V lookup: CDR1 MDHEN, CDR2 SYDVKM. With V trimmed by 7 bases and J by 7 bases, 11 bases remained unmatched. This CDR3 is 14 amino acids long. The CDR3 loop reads CASMLAGPSQEQYF. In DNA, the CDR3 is TGTGCCAGCATGCTAGCGGGACCCTCACAGGAGCAGTACTTC. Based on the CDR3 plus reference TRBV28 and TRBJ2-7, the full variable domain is DVKVTQSSRYLVKRTGEKVFLECVQDMDHENMFWYRQDPGLGLRLIYFSYDVKMKEKGDIPEGYSVSREKKERFSLILESASTNQTSMYLCASMLAGPSQEQYFGPGTRLTVT.

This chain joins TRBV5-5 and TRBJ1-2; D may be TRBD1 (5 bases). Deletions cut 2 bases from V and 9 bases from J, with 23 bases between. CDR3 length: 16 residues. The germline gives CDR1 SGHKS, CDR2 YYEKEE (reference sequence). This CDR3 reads CASSFFSRVNVGSYTF. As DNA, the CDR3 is TGTGCCAGCAGCTTCTTTTCCAGGGTAAACGTCGGCAGCTACACCTTC. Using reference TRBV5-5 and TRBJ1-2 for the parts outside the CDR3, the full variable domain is DAGVTQSPTHLIKTRGQQVTLRCSPISGHKSVSWYQQVLGQGPQFIFQYYEKEERGRGNFPDRFSARQFPNYSSELNVNALLLGDSALYLCASSFFSRVNVGSYTFGSGTRLTVV.

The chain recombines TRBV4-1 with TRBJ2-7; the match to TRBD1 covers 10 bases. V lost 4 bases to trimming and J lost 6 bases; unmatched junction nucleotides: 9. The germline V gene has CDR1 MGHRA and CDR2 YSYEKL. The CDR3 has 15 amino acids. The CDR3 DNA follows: TGCGCCAGCAGCCTCGAGGGACAGGGGTTGTCCGAGCAGTACTTC. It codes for CASSLEGQGLSEQYF.

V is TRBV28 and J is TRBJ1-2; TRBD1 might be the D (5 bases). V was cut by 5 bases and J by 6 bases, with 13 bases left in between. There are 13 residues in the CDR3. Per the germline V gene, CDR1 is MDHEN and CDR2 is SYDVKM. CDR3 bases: TGTGCCAGCAGTGTAGCGGGCAGGGATGGCTACACCTTC. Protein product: CASSVAGRDGYTF.

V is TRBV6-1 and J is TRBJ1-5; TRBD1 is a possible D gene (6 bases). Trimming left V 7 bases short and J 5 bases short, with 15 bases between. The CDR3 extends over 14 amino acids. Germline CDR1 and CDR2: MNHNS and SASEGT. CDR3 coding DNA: TGTGCCAGCATCCGGGACACCATCGATCAGCCCCAGCATTTT. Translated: CASIRDTIDQPQHF.

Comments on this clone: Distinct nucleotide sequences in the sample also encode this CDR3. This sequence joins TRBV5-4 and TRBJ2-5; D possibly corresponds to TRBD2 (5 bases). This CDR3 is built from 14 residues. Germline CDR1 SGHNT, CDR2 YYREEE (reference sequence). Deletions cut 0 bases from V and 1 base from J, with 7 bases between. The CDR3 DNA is TGTGCCAGCAGCTTGGCGGCGGGCCAAGAGACCCAGTACTTC. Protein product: CASSLAAGQETQYF.

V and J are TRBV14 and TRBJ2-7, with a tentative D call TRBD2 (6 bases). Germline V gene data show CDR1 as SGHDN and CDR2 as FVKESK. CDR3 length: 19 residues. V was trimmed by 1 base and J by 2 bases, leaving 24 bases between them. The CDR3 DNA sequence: TGTGCCAGCAGCCAAGTGGGTCCCAGGGCCAGGACTAAACCCTACGAGCAGTACTTC. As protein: CASSQVGPRARTKPYEQYF. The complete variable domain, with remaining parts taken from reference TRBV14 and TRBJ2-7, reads EAGVTQFPSHSVIEKGQTVTLRCDPISGHDNLYWYRRVMGKEIKFLLHFVKESKQDESGMPNNRFLAERTGGTYSTLKVQPAELEDSGVYFCASSQVGPRARTKPYEQYFGPGTRLTVT.

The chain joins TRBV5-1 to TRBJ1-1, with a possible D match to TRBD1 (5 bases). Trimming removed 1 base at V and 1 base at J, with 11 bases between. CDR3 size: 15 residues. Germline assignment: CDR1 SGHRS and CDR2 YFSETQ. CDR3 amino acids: CASSLYGTENTEAFF. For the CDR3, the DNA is TGCGCCAGCAGCTTGTACGGGACCGAGAACACTGAAGCTTTCTTT. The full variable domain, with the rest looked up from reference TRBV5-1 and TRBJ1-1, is KAGVTQTPRYLIKTRGQQVTLSCSPISGHRSVSWYQQTPGQGLQFLFEYFSETQRNKGNFPGRFSGRQFSNSRSEMNVSTLELGDSALYLCASSLYGTENTEAFFGQGTRLTVV.

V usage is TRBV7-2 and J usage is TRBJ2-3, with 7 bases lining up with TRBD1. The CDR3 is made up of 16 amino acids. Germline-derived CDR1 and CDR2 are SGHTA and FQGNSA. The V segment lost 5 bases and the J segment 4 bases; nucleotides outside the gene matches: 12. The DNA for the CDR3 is TGTGCCAGCAGCCTACTCGGGACAGTGGAGTCAGATACGCAGTATTTT. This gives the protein CASSLLGTVESDTQYF. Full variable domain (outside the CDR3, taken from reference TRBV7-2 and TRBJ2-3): GAGVSQSPSNKVTEKGKDVELRCDPISGHTALYWYRQSLGQGLEFLIYFQGNSAPDKSGLPSDRFSAERTGGSVSTLTIQRTQQEDSAVYLCASSLLGTVESDTQYFGPGTRLTVL.

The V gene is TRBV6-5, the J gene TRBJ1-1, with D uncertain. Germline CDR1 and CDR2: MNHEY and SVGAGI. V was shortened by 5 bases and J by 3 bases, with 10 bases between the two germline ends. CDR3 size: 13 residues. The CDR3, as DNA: TGTGCCAGCAGTAACAGTGTAGACACTGAAGCTTTCTTT. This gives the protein CASSNSVDTEAFF.

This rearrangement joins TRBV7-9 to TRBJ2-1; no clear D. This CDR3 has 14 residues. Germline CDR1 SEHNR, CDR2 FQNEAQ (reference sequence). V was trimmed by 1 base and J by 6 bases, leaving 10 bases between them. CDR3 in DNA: TGTGCCAGCAGCTTAGTGGACGGGTTCAATGAGCAGTTCTTC. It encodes CASSLVDGFNEQFF. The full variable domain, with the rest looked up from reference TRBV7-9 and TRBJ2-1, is DTGVSQNPRHKITKRGQNVTFRCDPISEHNRLYWYRQTLGQGPEFLTYFQNEAQLEKSRLLSDRFSAERPKGSFSTLEIQRTEQGDSAMYLCASSLVDGFNEQFFGPGTRLTVL.

In DNA, the CDR3 is TGTGCCAGCAGCGTAGTGGGGGGGCTCACCGGGGAGCTGTTTTTT. Translating it yields CASSVVGGLTGELFF. The chain links TRBV9 to TRBJ2-2, with D possibly being TRBD2 (7 bases). CDR1 and CDR2 (germline): SGDLS, YYNGEE. V was cut by 0 bases and J by 4 bases, with 10 bases left in between. The CDR3 is 15 residues long.

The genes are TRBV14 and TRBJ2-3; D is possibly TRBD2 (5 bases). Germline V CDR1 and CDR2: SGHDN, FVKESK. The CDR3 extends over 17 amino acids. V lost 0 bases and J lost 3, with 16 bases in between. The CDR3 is CASSQETGSWGTDTQYF. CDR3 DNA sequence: TGTGCCAGCAGCCAAGAAACGGGGAGTTGGGGTACAGATACGCAGTATTTT.

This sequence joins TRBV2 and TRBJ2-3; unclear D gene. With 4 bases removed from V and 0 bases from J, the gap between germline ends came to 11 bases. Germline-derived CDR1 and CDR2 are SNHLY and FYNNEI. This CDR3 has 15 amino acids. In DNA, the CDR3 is TGTGCCAGCAGTGGATTCGGAGCTAGCACAGATACGCAGTATTTT. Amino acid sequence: CASSGFGASTDTQYF. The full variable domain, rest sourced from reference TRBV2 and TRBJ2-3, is EPEVTQTPSHQVTQMGQEVILRCVPISNHLYFYWYRQILGQKVEFLVSFYNNEISEKSEIFDDQFSVERPDGSNFTLKIRSTKLEDSAMYFCASSGFGASTDTQYFGPGTRLTVL.

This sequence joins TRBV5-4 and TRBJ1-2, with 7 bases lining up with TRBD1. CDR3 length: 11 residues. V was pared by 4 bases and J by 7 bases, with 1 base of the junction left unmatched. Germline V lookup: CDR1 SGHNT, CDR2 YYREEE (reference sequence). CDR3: CASSQGGGYTF. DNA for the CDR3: TGTGCCAGCAGCCAGGGGGGTGGCTACACCTTC.

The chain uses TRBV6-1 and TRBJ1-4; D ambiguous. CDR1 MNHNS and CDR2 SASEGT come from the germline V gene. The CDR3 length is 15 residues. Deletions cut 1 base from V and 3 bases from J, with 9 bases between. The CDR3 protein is CASSEEGRPNEKLFF. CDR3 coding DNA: TGTGCCAGCAGTGAAGAGGGCCGGCCTAATGAAAAACTGTTTTTT.

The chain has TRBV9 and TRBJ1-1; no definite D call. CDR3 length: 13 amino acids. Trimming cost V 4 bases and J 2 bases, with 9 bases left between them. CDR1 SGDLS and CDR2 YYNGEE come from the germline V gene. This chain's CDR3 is CASSLAGNTEAFF. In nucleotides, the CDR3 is TGTGCCAGCAGCCTAGCCGGTAACACTGAAGCTTTCTTT.

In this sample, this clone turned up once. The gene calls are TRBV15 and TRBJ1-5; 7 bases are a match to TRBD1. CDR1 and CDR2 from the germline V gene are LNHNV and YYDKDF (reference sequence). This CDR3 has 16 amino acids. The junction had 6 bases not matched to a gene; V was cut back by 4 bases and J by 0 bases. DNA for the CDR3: TGTGCCACCAGCACCGACAGGGCTTATAGCAATCAGCCCCAGCATTTT. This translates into CATSTDRAYSNQPQHF.

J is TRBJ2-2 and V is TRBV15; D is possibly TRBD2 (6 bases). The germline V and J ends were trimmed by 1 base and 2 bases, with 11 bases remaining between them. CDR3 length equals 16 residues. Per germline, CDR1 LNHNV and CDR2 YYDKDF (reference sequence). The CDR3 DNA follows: TGTGCCACCAGCAGAGTGGGGAGGCTCAACACCGGGGAGCTGTTTTTT. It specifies CATSRVGRLNTGELFF. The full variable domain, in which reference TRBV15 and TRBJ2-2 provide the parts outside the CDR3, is DAMVIQNPRYQVTQFGKPVTLSCSQTLNHNVMYWYQQKSSQAPKLLFHYYDKDFNNEADTPDNFQSRRPNTSFCFLDIRSPGLGDTAMYLCATSRVGRLNTGELFFGEGSRLTVL.

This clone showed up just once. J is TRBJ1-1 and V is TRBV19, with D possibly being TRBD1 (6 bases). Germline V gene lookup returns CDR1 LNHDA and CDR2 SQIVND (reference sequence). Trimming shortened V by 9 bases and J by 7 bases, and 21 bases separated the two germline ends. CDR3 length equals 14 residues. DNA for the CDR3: TGTGCCAGCCAGGGCCCCGGGGGCAAGATTGAAGCTTTCTTT. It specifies CASQGPGGKIEAFF.

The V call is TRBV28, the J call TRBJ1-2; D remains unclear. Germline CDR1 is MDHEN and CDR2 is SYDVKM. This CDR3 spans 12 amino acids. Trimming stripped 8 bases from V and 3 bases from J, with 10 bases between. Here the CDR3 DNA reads TGTGCCAGCGGCGGGCCTCACTATGGCTACACCTTC. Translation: CASGGPHYGYTF.

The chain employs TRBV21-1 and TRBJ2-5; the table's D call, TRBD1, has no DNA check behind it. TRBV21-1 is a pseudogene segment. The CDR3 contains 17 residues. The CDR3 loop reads CASSNFIGTGLGETQYF. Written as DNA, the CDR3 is TGTGCCAGCAGCAATTTTATCGGGACAGGTCTTGGAGAGACCCAGTACTTC.

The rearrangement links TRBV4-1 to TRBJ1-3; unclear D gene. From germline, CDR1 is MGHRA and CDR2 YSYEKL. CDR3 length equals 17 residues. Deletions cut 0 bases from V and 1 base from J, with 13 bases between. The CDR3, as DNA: TGCGCCAGCAGCCAAGATGCAGGTAATCTGTCTGGAAACACCATATATTTT. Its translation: CASSQDAGNLSGNTIYF.